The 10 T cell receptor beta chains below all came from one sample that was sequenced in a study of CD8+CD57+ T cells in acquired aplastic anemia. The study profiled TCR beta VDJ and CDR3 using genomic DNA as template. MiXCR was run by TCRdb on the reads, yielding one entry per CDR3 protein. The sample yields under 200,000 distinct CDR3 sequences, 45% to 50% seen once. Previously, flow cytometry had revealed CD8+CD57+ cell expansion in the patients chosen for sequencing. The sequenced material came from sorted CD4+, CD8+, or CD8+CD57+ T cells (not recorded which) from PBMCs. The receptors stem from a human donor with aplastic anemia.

The CDR3 DNA follows: TGTGCCAGCAGCCCTGGAGTTCTCGAATTTAATTCACCCCTCCACTTT. Its translation is CASSPGVLEFNSPLHF. The rearrangement uses TRBV4-2 and TRBJ1-6; D is unresolved. The CDR3 loop spans 16 amino acids. The germline V gene has CDR1 LGHNA and CDR2 YNFKEQ. Trimming cost V 4 bases and J 6 bases, with 16 bases left between them.

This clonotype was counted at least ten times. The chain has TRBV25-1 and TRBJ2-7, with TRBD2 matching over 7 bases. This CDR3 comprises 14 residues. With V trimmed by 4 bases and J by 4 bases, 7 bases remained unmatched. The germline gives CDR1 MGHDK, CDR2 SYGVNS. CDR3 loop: CASSGGGMMYEQYF. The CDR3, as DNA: TGTGCCAGCAGTGGGGGAGGGATGATGTACGAGCAGTACTTC.

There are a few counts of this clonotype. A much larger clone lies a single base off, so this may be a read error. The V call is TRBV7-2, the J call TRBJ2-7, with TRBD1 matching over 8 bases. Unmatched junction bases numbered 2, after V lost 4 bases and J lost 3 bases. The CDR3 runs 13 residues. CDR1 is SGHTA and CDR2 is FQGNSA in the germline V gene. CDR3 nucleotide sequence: TGTGCCAGCAGCTGGACAGGGAACTACGAGCAGTACTTC. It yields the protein CASSWTGNYEQYF.

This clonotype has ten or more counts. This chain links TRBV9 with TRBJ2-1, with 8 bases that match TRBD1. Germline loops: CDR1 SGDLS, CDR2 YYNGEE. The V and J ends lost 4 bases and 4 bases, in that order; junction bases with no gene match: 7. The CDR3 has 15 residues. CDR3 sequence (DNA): TGTGCCAGCAGCCCCTCCGGGACAGGATACAATGAGCAGTTCTTC. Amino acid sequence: CASSPSGTGYNEQFF.

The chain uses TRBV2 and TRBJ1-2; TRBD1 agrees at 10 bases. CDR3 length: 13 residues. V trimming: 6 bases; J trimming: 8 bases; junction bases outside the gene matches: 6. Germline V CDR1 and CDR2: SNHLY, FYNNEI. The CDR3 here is CASRADRGLGYTF. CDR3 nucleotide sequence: TGTGCCAGCAGGGCCGACAGGGGGCTCGGCTACACCTTC. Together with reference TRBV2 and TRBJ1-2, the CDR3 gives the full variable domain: EPEVTQTPSHQVTQMGQEVILRCVPISNHLYFYWYRQILGQKVEFLVSFYNNEISEKSEIFDDQFSVERPDGSNFTLKIRSTKLEDSAMYFCASRADRGLGYTFGSGTRLTVV.

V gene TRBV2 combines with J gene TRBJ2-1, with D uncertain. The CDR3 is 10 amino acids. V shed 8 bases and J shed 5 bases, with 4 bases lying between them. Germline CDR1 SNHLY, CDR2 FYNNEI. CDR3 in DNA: TGTGCCAGCGAAAACAATGAGCAGTTCTTC. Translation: CASENNEQFF.

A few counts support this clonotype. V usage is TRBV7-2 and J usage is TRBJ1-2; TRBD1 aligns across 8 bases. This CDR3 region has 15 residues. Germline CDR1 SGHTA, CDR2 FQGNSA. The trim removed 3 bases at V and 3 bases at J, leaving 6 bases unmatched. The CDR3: CASSLYRGLDYGYTF. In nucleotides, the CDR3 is TGTGCCAGCAGCTTGTACAGGGGGTTAGACTATGGCTACACCTTC.

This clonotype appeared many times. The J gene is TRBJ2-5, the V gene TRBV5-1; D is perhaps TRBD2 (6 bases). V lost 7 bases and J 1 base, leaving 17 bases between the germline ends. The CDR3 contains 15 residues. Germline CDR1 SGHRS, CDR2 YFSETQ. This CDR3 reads CASESGRTLQETQYF. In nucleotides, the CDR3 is TGCGCCAGCGAGTCAGGGAGGACTCTCCAAGAGACCCAGTACTTC.

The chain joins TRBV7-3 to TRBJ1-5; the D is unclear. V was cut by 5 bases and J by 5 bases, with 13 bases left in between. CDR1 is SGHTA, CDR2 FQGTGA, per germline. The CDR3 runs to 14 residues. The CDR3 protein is CASSQQANDQPQHF. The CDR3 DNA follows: TGTGCCAGCAGCCAGCAGGCCAACGATCAGCCCCAGCATTTT.

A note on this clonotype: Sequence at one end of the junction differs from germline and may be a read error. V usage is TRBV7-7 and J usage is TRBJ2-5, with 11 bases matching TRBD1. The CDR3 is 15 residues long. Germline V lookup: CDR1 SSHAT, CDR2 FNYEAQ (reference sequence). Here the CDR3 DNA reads TGTGCTAGCAGCCGGGACAGGGGGAATCGGGAGACCCAGTACTTC. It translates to CASSRDRGNRETQYF.